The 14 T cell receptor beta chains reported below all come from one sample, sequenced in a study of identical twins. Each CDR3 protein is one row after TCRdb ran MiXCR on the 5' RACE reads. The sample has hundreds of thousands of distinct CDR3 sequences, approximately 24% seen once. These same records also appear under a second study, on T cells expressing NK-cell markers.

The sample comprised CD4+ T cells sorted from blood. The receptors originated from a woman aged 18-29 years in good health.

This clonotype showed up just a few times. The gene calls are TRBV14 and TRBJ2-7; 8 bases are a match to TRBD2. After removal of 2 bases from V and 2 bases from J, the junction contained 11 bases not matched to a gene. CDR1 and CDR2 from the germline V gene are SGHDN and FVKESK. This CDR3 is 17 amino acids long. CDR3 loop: CASSQRDLARGAYEQYF. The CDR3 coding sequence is TGTGCCAGCAGCCAAAGGGACCTAGCGCGGGGGGCCTACGAGCAGTACTTC.

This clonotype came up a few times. CDR3 loop: CASSPRTSGDLRDIQYF. For the CDR3, the DNA is TGCGCCAGCAGCCCCCGGACTAGCGGGGACTTAAGGGACATTCAGTACTTC. The J gene is TRBJ2-4, the V gene TRBV5-1; TRBD2 agrees at 12 bases. Germline V gene sequence: CDR1 SGHRS, CDR2 YFSETQ. The CDR3 consists of 17 residues. Unmatched junction bases numbered 13, after V lost 4 bases and J lost 8 bases.

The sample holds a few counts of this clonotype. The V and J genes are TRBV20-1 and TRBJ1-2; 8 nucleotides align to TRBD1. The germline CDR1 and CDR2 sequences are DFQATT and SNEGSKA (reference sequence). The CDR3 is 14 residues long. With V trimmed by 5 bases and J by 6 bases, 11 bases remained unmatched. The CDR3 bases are TGCAGTGCTGCGGGAGGGCAGGGGGCGAATGGCTACACCTTC. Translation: CSAAGGQGANGYTF.

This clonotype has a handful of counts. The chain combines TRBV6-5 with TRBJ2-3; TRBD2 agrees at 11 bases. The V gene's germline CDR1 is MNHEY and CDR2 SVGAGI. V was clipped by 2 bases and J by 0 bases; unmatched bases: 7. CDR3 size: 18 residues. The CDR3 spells CASSYPIAGGSSTDTQYF. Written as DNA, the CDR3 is TGTGCCAGCAGTTACCCCATAGCGGGGGGGTCCAGCACAGATACGCAGTATTTT.

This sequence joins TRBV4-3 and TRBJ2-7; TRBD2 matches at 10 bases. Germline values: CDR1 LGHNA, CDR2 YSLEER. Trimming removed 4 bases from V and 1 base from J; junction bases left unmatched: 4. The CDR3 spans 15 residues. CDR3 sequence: CASSPGLAQSYEQYF. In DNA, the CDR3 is TGCGCCAGCAGCCCGGGACTAGCGCAATCCTACGAGCAGTACTTC.

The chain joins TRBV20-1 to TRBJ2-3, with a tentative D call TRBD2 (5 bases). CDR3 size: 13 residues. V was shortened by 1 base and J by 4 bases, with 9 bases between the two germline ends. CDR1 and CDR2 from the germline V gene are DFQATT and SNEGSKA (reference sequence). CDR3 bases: TGCAGTGCTAGAGTGAGGGTGGCAGATACGCAGTATTTT. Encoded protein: CSARVRVADTQYF.

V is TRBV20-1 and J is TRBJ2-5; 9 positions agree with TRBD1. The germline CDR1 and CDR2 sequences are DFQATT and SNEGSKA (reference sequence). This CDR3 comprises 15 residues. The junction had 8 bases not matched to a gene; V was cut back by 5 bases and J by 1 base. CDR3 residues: CSAPPGTGTQETQYF. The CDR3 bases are TGCAGTGCTCCGCCAGGGACAGGGACCCAAGAGACCCAGTACTTC.

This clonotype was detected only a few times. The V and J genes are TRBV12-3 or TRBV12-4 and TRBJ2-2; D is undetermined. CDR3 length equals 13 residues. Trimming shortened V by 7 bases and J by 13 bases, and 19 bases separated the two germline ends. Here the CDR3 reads CASIRGSDQLLFF. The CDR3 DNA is TGTGCCAGCATTCGCGGTTCAGACCAATTGCTGTTTTTT.

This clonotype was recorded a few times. CDR3 loop: CASRRSTGVSYEQYF. The CDR3 DNA reads TGTGCCAGCAGGAGATCGACGGGGGTCTCCTACGAGCAGTACTTC. The chain links TRBV12-3 or TRBV12-4 to TRBJ2-7; tentative D call: TRBD2 (6 bases). Trimming shortened V by 6 bases and J by 0 bases, and 15 bases separated the two germline ends. The CDR3 contains 15 residues.

The CDR3 is CASSRTSPLQETQYF. The CDR3 DNA follows: TGCGCCAGCAGCAGAACTAGCCCTCTCCAAGAGACCCAGTACTTC. The chain joins TRBV5-1 to TRBJ2-5; D possibly corresponds to TRBD2 (6 bases). Trimming removed 4 bases at V and 1 base at J, with 14 bases between. Germline CDR1 SGHRS, CDR2 YFSETQ. The CDR3 length is 15 residues.

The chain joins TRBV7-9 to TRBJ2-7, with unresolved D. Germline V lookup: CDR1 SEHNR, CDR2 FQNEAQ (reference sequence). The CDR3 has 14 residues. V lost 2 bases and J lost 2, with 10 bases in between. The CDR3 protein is CASSLIGPTYEQYF. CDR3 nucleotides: TGTGCCAGCAGCTTAATAGGCCCAACCTACGAGCAGTACTTC.

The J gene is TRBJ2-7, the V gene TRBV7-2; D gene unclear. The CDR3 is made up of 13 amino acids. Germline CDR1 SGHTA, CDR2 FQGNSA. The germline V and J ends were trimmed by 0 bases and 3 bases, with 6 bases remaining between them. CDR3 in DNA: TGTGCCAGCAGCTTAGCAGGGAACTACGAGCAGTACTTC. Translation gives CASSLAGNYEQYF.

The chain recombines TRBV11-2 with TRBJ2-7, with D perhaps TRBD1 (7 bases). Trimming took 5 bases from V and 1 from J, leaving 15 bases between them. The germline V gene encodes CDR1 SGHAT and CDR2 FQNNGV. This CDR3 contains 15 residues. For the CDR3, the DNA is TGTGCCAGCAGCCGCGGGACAGTGGGATCCTACGAGCAGTACTTC. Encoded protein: CASSRGTVGSYEQYF.

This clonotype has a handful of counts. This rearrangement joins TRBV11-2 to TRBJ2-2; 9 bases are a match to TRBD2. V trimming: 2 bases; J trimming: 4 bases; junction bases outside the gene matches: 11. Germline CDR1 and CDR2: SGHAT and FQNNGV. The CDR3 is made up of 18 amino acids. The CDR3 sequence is CASSLRWREGQSTGELFF. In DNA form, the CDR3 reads TGTGCCAGCAGCTTAAGATGGCGGGAGGGCCAAAGCACCGGGGAGCTGTTTTTT.